This TCR beta chain comes out of a study of T-cell reconstitution after alpha-beta-depleted transplantation in children. The library targeted TCRbeta and was prepared with unique molecular identifiers. TCRdb analysed the PCR reads with MiXCR anew, one entry per CDR3 protein. The table shows tens of thousands of distinct CDR3 sequences, with roughly 4.4% occurring only once. Study-wide results and caveats: High day-60 TCRbeta diversity in some patients came from surviving recipient T cells and thymic progenitors. Reportedly, roughly two months post-transplant, alpha-beta T cells arose from several hundred expanded graft clones. Counts and diversity of T cells one year after transplant came mostly from newly produced T cells.

There are many counts of this clonotype. Antigen unknown. This CDR3 comprises 15 residues. Trimming left V 1 base short and J 3 bases short, with 12 bases between. The germline CDR1 and CDR2 sequences are MGHDK and SYGVNS. The chain recombines TRBV25-1 with TRBJ1-2, with D possibly matching TRBD1 (5 bases). Sequencing was performed on PBMCs, mostly from graft donor cells, taken 180 days after TCRalphabeta/CD19-depleted stem cell transplant. The sequence was collected from a boy younger than two who had a stem cell transplant for acute myeloid leukemia, so the T cells may come from the graft donor. The chain's CDR3 is CASSESPGNHYGYTF. The CDR3 DNA reads TGTGCCAGCAGTGAATCACCAGGGAACCACTATGGCTACACCTTC.